Below are 23 T cell receptor beta chains sequenced from a single sample in a study of T-cell memory formation after mild COVID-19. TCRdb used MiXCR to reprocess the 5' RACE reads, holding one entry per CDR3 protein. The sample contains roughly 12,000 distinct CDR3 sequences, about 15% of which appear only once. Sequenced: PBMCs or a T cell subset sorted from them (not recorded which). Every receptor here comes from a man aged 18 to 29 who had mild COVID-19 (a few samples of this study predate the infection). Cell type and time point are not known.

This clonotype was seen more than once but under ten times. V and J are TRBV2 and TRBJ2-5; a weak D match, TRBD1 (6 bases). The germline CDR1 and CDR2 sequences are SNHLY and FYNNEI. Trimming took 6 bases from V and 5 from J, leaving 16 bases between them. The CDR3 totals 14 residues. CDR3 sequence reads: CASRPTGFWETQYF. CDR3 nucleotides: TGTGCCAGCAGACCCACAGGGTTTTGGGAGACCCAGTACTTC.

This chain joins TRBV20-1 and TRBJ1-1; D not resolved. V was pared by 6 bases and J by 6 bases, with 14 bases between. Germline V gives CDR1 DFQATT, CDR2 SNEGSKA (reference sequence). This CDR3 region has 12 residues. The CDR3, as DNA: TGCAGTGCCAGTACACCGGGCTCTGAAGCTTTCTTT. Translating it yields CSASTPGSEAFF.

This clonotype occurred many times. The genes are TRBV12-3 or TRBV12-4 and TRBJ1-1, with TRBD1 identical over 7 bases. J lost 2 bases, V lost 5 bases, and 5 bases had no gene match. There are 14 residues in the CDR3. In DNA form, the CDR3 reads TGTGCCAGCAGTCACCGGGACAGCAACACTGAAGCTTTCTTT. This gives the protein CASSHRDSNTEAFF.

This clonotype was counted ten times or more. V usage is TRBV9 and J usage is TRBJ2-1; D ambiguous. CDR3 size: 14 residues. Trimming removed 1 base at V and 1 base at J, with 6 bases between. The V gene's germline CDR1 is SGDLS and CDR2 YYNGEE. In DNA, the CDR3 is TGTGCCAGCAGCGTAAAAGGTTCCTACAATGAGCAGTTCTTC. This encodes CASSVKGSYNEQFF.

This clonotype showed up many times. The chain's CDR3 is CATSSIWGSYEQYV. CDR3 coding DNA: TGTGCCACCAGCAGCATCTGGGGCTCCTACGAGCAGTACGTC. The rearrangement uses TRBV15 and TRBJ2-7; D gene unclear. The CDR3 is 14 amino acids. Germline V gene lookup returns CDR1 LNHNV and CDR2 YYDKDF (reference sequence). Trimming removed 3 bases at V and 0 bases at J, with 9 bases between.

The rearrangement uses TRBV5-1 and TRBJ2-1; 12 bases align to TRBD1. The J call may be wrong; the DNA end is better matched by TRBJ2-7. This CDR3 region has 17 residues. The germline gives CDR1 SGHRS, CDR2 YFSETQ. CDR3 sequence reads: CASSLPGTGGWSYEQYF. The CDR3 DNA follows: TGCGCCAGCAGCCTTCCCGGGACAGGGGGCTGGTCCTACGAGCAGTACTTC.

This clonotype appeared many times. This chain connects TRBV30 to TRBJ2-2, with D possibly being TRBD2 (6 bases). The CDR3 length is 12 residues. Germline CDR1 GTSNPN, CDR2 SVGIG (reference sequence). Trimming removed 3 bases from V and 8 bases from J, with 10 bases in between. CDR3 in amino acids: CAWRNGGGELFF. DNA of the CDR3: TGTGCCTGGAGGAACGGGGGTGGGGAGCTGTTTTTT.

This clonotype was found many times. The rearrangement uses TRBV7-8 and TRBJ1-1; no clear D. Germline lookup yields CDR1 SGHVS and CDR2 FQNEAQ. The ends were cut back, 0 bases at V and 3 bases at J, with 8 bases in the middle. The CDR3 sequence is 14 residues long. CDR3 sequence: CASSLAVGYTEAFF. For the CDR3, the DNA is TGTGCCAGCAGCTTAGCGGTGGGCTACACTGAAGCTTTCTTT.

This clonotype was picked up a small number of times. The chain links TRBV7-9 to TRBJ1-1; a weak D match, TRBD1 (5 bases). V was cut by 9 bases and J by 3 bases, with 17 bases left in between. Germline loops: CDR1 SEHNR, CDR2 FQNEAQ (reference sequence). This CDR3 region has 14 residues. The chain's CDR3 is CASFQRDGHTEAFF. The CDR3 bases are TGTGCCAGTTTTCAGCGGGACGGTCACACTGAAGCTTTCTTT.

This clonotype was counted ten times or more. This chain uses TRBV6-2 or TRBV6-3 with TRBJ2-7, with unresolved D. Germline lookup yields CDR1 MNHEY and CDR2 SVGEGT. The CDR3 has 12 residues. V dropped 6 bases and J dropped 5 bases, with 11 bases sitting between them. This CDR3 is CASRPRVNEQYF. The CDR3 DNA follows: TGTGCCAGCAGACCTAGGGTCAACGAGCAGTACTTC.

This clonotype came up many times. The genes are TRBV9 and TRBJ1-4; no definite D call. The CDR3 length is 14 residues. V lost 0 bases and J lost 11, with 14 bases in between. CDR1 SGDLS and CDR2 YYNGEE come from the germline V gene. CDR3 in amino acids: CASSVVGDPGKLFF. CDR3 sequence (DNA): TGTGCCAGCAGCGTAGTAGGAGACCCCGGGAAACTGTTTTTT. Combining the CDR3 with reference TRBV9 and TRBJ1-4 gives the whole variable domain DSGVTQTPKHLITATGQRVTLRCSPRSGDLSVYWYQQSLDQGLQFLIQYYNGEERAKGNILERFSAQQFPDLHSELNLSSLELGDSALYFCASSVVGDPGKLFFGSGTQLSVL.

This clonotype was recorded many times. The chain joins TRBV5-5 to TRBJ2-1; D might be TRBD2 (7 bases). Trimming stripped 1 base from V and 4 bases from J, with 21 bases between. Germline V lookup: CDR1 SGHKS, CDR2 YYEKEE (reference sequence). CDR3 length: 18 residues. The DNA of the CDR3 is TGTGCCAGCAGCTTGTGGGGGGGGGACATCGCGCCATACAATGAGCAGTTCTTC. Protein: CASSLWGGDIAPYNEQFF.

This clonotype was counted at least ten times. The rearrangement links TRBV21-1 to TRBJ2-7. TRBV21-1 is annotated as a pseudogene. The CDR3 is made up of 13 amino acids. The DNA of the CDR3 is TGTGCCAGCAGCACAGCGCTACTCTACGAGCAGTACGTC. Its translation: CASSTALLYEQYV.

At least ten counts were recorded for this clonotype. The chain joins TRBV5-1 to TRBJ1-1, with D perhaps TRBD1 (5 bases). Germline assignment: CDR1 SGHRS and CDR2 YFSETQ. V was trimmed by 3 bases and J by 1 base, leaving 10 bases between them. The CDR3 covers 14 residues. CDR3 DNA sequence: TGCGCCAGCAGCTCCCGGACACCGAACACTGAAGCTTTCTTT. Protein: CASSSRTPNTEAFF.

This clonotype occurred a few times. The V call is TRBV6-2 or TRBV6-3, the J call TRBJ1-4, with TRBD1 as a possible D gene (5 bases). The CDR3 sequence is 14 residues long. Germline lookup yields CDR1 MNHEY and CDR2 SVGEGT. Trimming cost V 5 bases and J 8 bases, with 15 bases left between them. The CDR3 sequence is CASSPGPFQEKLFF. The CDR3 bases are TGTGCCAGCAGTCCGGGACCGTTCCAGGAAAAACTGTTTTTT.

This clonotype has a handful of counts. The chain employs TRBV7-9 and TRBJ1-6; TRBD1 is a possible D gene (6 bases). Per germline, CDR1 SEHNR and CDR2 FQNEAQ (reference sequence). The CDR3 is made up of 13 amino acids. Trimming shortened V by 5 bases and J by 13 bases, and 15 bases separated the two germline ends. Here the CDR3 reads CASSGEGGTPLHF. CDR3 sequence (DNA): TGTGCCAGCAGCGGGGAGGGGGGCACCCCCCTCCACTTT. The whole variable domain, filled in from reference TRBV7-9 and TRBJ1-6, reads DTGVSQNPRHKITKRGQNVTFRCDPISEHNRLYWYRQTLGQGPEFLTYFQNEAQLEKSRLLSDRFSAERPKGSFSTLEIQRTEQGDSAMYLCASSGEGGTPLHFGNGTRLTVT.

There are many counts of this clonotype. V gene TRBV2 combines with J gene TRBJ2-7; D ambiguous. With 3 bases removed from V and 5 bases from J, the gap between germline ends came to 23 bases. The CDR3 has 17 amino acids. CDR1 is SNHLY, CDR2 FYNNEI, per germline. The CDR3 DNA is TGTGCCAGCAGTGAGGGGTTTTGGGCCGATGATCCCCACGAGCAGTACTTC. This sequence encodes CASSEGFWADDPHEQYF.

The chain employs TRBV7-2 and TRBJ1-2, with D hard to call. The V gene's germline CDR1 is SGHTA and CDR2 FQGNSA. The CDR3 is made up of 14 amino acids. With 0 bases removed from V and 2 bases from J, the gap between germline ends came to 7 bases. The CDR3 nucleotides read TGTGCCAGCAGCTTAGCTCACGGCAACTATGGCTACACCTTC. Its translation is CASSLAHGNYGYTF.

This clonotype was observed at least ten times. The genes are TRBV29-1 and TRBJ1-1; TRBD1 agrees at 9 bases. This CDR3 contains 11 residues. Germline loops: CDR1 SQVTM, CDR2 ANQGSEA. J gave up 11 bases and V 4 bases, and 5 bases lay outside the gene matches. The CDR3 region has the DNA TGCAGCGTTGGGCACAGGGGGCCGGCTTTCTTT. Amino acid sequence: CSVGHRGPAFF.

This clonotype has just a few counts. J is TRBJ2-5 and V is TRBV27; TRBD2 might be the D (6 bases). V lost 4 bases and J 10 bases, leaving 13 bases between the germline ends. Germline V CDR1 and CDR2: MNHEY, SMNVEV (reference sequence). This CDR3 is 12 amino acids long. CDR3 coding DNA: TGTGCCAGCAGTTGGGGGTGGGGGGTCCAGTACTTC. Encoded protein: CASSWGWGVQYF.

The table lists this clonotype with many counts. This sequence joins TRBV20-1 and TRBJ2-2; D is unresolved. CDR1 DFQATT and CDR2 SNEGSKA come from the germline V gene (reference sequence). The CDR3 is 14 amino acids. V was shortened by 0 bases and J by 4 bases, with 9 bases between the two germline ends. The CDR3 region is CSARDYFTTGELFF. CDR3 DNA sequence: TGCAGTGCTAGAGATTATTTCACCACCGGGGAGCTGTTTTTT.

Here the CDR3 DNA reads TGTGCCAGCAAAGGGACAGCCAACTCCTACGAGCAGTACGTC. This encodes CASKGTANSYEQYV. The rearrangement uses TRBV2 and TRBJ2-7, with 7 nucleotides matching TRBD1. Losses at the gene ends were 7 bases for V and 0 bases for J; bases not matched to a gene: 6. The CDR3 has 14 amino acids. Per germline, CDR1 SNHLY and CDR2 FYNNEI.

V gene TRBV19 combines with J gene TRBJ1-2; no firm D call. The CDR3 has 13 amino acids. The ends were cut back, 11 bases at V and 6 bases at J, with 19 bases in the middle. Germline CDR1 and CDR2: LNHDA and SQIVND (reference sequence). The CDR3 DNA follows: TGTGCCTCAGGTGTGGGCGGGTTCGATGGCTACACCTTC. This sequence encodes CASGVGGFDGYTF. Drawing the rest from reference TRBV19 and TRBJ1-2, the complete variable domain is DGGITQSPKYLFRKEGQNVTLSCEQNLNHDAMYWYRQDPGQGLRLIYYSQIVNDFQKGDIAEGYSVSREKKESFPLTVTSAQKNPTAFYLCASGVGGFDGYTFGSGTRLTVV.